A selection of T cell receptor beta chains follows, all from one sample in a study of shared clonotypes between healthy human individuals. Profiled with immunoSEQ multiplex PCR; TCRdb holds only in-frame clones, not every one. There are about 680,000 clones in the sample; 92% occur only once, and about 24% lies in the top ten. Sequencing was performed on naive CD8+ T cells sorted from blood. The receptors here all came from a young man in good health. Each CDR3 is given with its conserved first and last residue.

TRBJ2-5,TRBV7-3,CASSLTGGTSGMETQYF
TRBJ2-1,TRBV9,CASGRGGGRVNEQFF
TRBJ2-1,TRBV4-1,CASSQDTSGRSFF
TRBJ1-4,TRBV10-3,CATGQDLNEKLFF
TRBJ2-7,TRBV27,CASSYSDYHSYEQYF
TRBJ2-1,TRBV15,CATSSQTSGYNEQFF
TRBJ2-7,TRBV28,CASSLWDRGREALYEQYF
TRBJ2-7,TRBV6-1,CASSAFGGRASYEQYF
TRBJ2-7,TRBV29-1,CSGLTGYEQYF
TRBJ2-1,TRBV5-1,CASSLGDRGQISSYNEQFF
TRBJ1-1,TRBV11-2,CASSNRDRYMNTEAFF
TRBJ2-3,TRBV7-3,CASSLRAADTQYF
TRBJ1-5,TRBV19,CASSTKTAQPQHF
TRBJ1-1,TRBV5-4,CASSPGDTEAFF
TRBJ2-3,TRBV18,CASSPEFTDTQYF
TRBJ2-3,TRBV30,CAWSSREYTQYF
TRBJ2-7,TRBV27,CASSLERQETYEQYF